This entry features one T cell receptor (beta chain) sequence. The sample comes from a study of blood T cell repertoires in COVID-19. V was pared by 7 bases and J by 11 bases, with 16 bases of the junction left unmatched. CDR3 size: 14 residues. CDR1 and CDR2 (germline): SGHTS, YDEGEE. Profiled with immunoSEQ multiplex PCR; TCRdb holds only in-frame clones, not every one. The table shows about 180,000 clones, with 80% to 90% occurring only once. What was sequenced was PBMCs or T cells enriched from blood (not recorded which). The receptor's source is a woman in her thirties or forties with acute COVID-19. V is TRBV5-8 and J is TRBJ1-1; the match to TRBD1 covers 8 bases. The CDR3 DNA is TGTGCCAGCCTCCCGGGACAGGCACCAAGAGAGGCTTTCTTT. Translating it yields CASLPGQAPREAFF.